The 8 T cell receptor beta chains given below trace back to one sample, sequenced in a study of OX40 agonist ivuxolimab in advanced cancers. Measured with immunoSEQ multiplex PCR; TCRdb has only the in-frame clones, and not every one. The repertoire has around 100,000 clones, 85% to 90% of them found once; the top ten carry around 0.16%. The sequencing used CD4+ or CD8+ T cells sorted from blood, collected in a trial of the OX40 agonist ivuxolimab. These receptors were taken from an adult with an advanced solid tumor such as melanoma, head and neck, liver or kidney cancer.

The chain carries TRBV5-4 and TRBJ2-1; D perhaps matches TRBD1 (6 bases). V lost 4 bases to trimming and J lost 6 bases, with 11 bases between them. This CDR3 has 13 residues. Germline V CDR1 and CDR2: SGHNT, YYREEE (reference sequence). CDR3 loop: CASSLRGSNEQFF. CDR3 DNA: TGTGCCAGCAGCCTCAGGGGTAGCAATGAGCAGTTCTTC.

The V call is TRBV10-3, the J call TRBJ2-7, with D tentatively TRBD1 (6 bases). The germline gives CDR1 ENHRY, CDR2 SYGVKD. The V end lost 4 bases, the J end lost 2 bases, and 18 bases lay between the germline ends. The CDR3 runs 16 residues. CDR3 DNA: TGTGCCATCAGTGGGGGACATAAAACCGAGCCCTACGAGCAGTACTTC. Amino acid sequence: CAISGGHKTEPYEQYF.

Comment on this clone: The sample holds other DNA sequences that translate to the same CDR3. The rearrangement joins TRBV5-1 to TRBJ2-7, with a possible D match to TRBD2 (5 bases). Trimming pared 2 bases from V and 0 bases from J, leaving 6 bases between. Germline V gives CDR1 SGHRS, CDR2 YFSETQ. There are 13 residues in the CDR3. CDR3 sequence (DNA): TGCGCCAGCAGCTTAGGGAGCTCCTACGAGCAGTACTTC. It is translated as CASSLGSSYEQYF.

Only one count was recorded for this clone. V and J are TRBV6-6 and TRBJ2-3; possibly TRBD1 or TRBD2 for D (6 bases each). CDR1 and CDR2 from the germline V gene are MNHNY and SVGAGI (reference sequence). Trimming left V 7 bases short and J 2 bases short, with 13 bases between. The CDR3 runs to 14 residues. The CDR3 spells CASTDGGPTDTQYF. The CDR3 bases are TGTGCCAGCACTGATGGGGGGCCCACAGATACGCAGTATTTT.

The V call is TRBV18, the J call TRBJ1-5, with no clear D. The CDR3 has 14 amino acids. Trimming pared 2 bases from V and 2 bases from J, leaving 7 bases between. Germline V gives CDR1 KGHSH, CDR2 LQKENI. This CDR3 is CASSPGKGNQPQHF. CDR3 in DNA: TGTGCCAGCTCACCAGGGAAGGGCAATCAGCCCCAGCATTTT.

Points on this clone: This same CDR3 is encoded by further DNA sequences in the sample. V is TRBV30 and J is TRBJ1-5, with no clear D. Trimming took off 2 bases at V and 0 bases at J, with 5 bases between the two ends. The germline V gene has CDR1 GTSNPN and CDR2 SVGIG (reference sequence). CDR3 length: 13 residues. The CDR3 is CAWSSDSNQPQHF. For the CDR3, the DNA is TGTGCCTGGAGTTCCGATAGCAATCAGCCCCAGCATTTT.

The rearrangement joins TRBV2 to TRBJ2-7, with a weak D call TRBD1 (5 bases). The CDR3 spans 11 residues. Germline-derived CDR1 and CDR2 are SNHLY and FYNNEI. The V end lost 8 bases, the J end lost 2 bases, and 7 bases lay between the germline ends. The CDR3 spells CASDRAYEQYF. CDR3 in DNA: TGTGCCAGCGACAGAGCCTACGAGCAGTACTTC.

V is TRBV19 and J is TRBJ2-5; a weak D match, TRBD2 (5 bases). V was trimmed by 2 bases and J by 4 bases, leaving 8 bases between them. Germline V gene sequence: CDR1 LNHDA, CDR2 SQIVND (reference sequence). The CDR3 consists of 13 residues. This chain's CDR3 is CASSIRRGETQYF. The CDR3, as DNA: TGTGCCAGTAGTATAAGACGGGGAGAGACCCAGTACTTC.